This TCR beta chain originates from a study of T cells in tuberculosis. Produced via immunoSEQ multiplex PCR; TCRdb's table is partial and in-frame only. The top ten hold about 7.5% of the sample, which has under 40,000 clones, roughly 93% seen once. Per germline, CDR1 SGHRS and CDR2 YFSETQ. The trim removed 0 bases at V and 4 bases at J, leaving 12 bases unmatched. This CDR3 has 18 residues. What was sequenced was PBMCs. The sequence came from a donor between 10 and 35 years old with latent tuberculosis or without tuberculosis infection. This rearrangement joins TRBV5-1 to TRBJ2-3; 9 nucleotides agree with TRBD2. The DNA for the CDR3 is TGCGCCAGCAGCTTGGCCCCTTCTACGGCGGGGGGGCCAGATACGCAGTATTTT. Its protein product is CASSLAPSTAGGPDTQYF.